This is a list of T cell receptor beta chains from one sample in a study of T cell repertoires in cytomegalovirus infection. In TCRdb, the reads were re-called with MiXCR into one record per CDR3 protein. This sample has 5,500 to 6,500 distinct CDR3 sequences, with about half found just once. No antigen has been identified for these receptors. Sequencing was carried out using PBMCs, sequenced either directly or after in vitro stimulation (not recorded which). These receptors all come from a human donor in good health (CMV status not recorded). Some clones in this sample may be carry-over from other donors' samples. CDR3s include the opening cysteine and the closing phenylalanine or tryptophan. The order of the fields is clone size, D gene, J gene, V gene, CDR3 DNA, CDR3 protein. D genes are given only for firm matches. Clone size is not always given. Where it is, it says once, few, many or a class for expanded clones.

clone size: -
D gene: -
J gene: TRBJ1-5
V gene: TRBV19
CDR3 DNA: TGTGCCAGTAGTTCAATATATACCGGTACAGGTGAAGACAATCAGCCCCCGCATTGG
CDR3 protein: CASSSIYTGTGEDNQPPHW

clone size: -
D gene: -
J gene: TRBJ1-5
V gene: TRBV28
CDR3 DNA: TGTTACAGCAGGCCGAAACTCTATAGCAATCAGCCCCAGCATTTT
CDR3 protein: CYSRPKLYSNQPQHF

clone size: once
D gene: TRBD1
J gene: TRBJ1-5
V gene: TRBV7-2
CDR3 DNA: TGTGCCAGCAGCAACCCTCCGGGACAGACCTATTTT
CDR3 protein: CASSNPPGQTYF

clone size: many
D gene: -
J gene: TRBJ1-4
V gene: TRBV6-1
CDR3 DNA: TGTGCCAGCAGTACAGGGAATCGAGAAAAACTGTTTTTT
CDR3 protein: CASSTGNREKLFF

clone size: -
D gene: -
J gene: TRBJ2-3
V gene: TRBV7-2
CDR3 DNA: TGTGCCAGCAGATTAACGGACAAGATAGATACGCAGTATTGG
CDR3 protein: CASRLTDKIDTQYW

clone size: -
D gene: -
J gene: TRBJ2-5
V gene: TRBV7-2
CDR3 DNA: TGTGCCAGCAGCTTAAGAGGAGCTAGATTGAAACCCGAAGGGGAGACCCAGTACTTC
CDR3 protein: CASSLRGARLKPEGETQYF

clone size: few
D gene: -
J gene: TRBJ1-2
V gene: TRBV4-1
CDR3 DNA: TGCGCCAGCAGCTCAGACCCCGGGACATCGGAACACTATGGCTACACCTTC
CDR3 protein: CASSSDPGTSEHYGYTF

clone size: many
D gene: -
J gene: TRBJ2-2
V gene: TRBV7-6
CDR3 DNA: TGTGCCAGCAGCTTAGCTCTACCGGGTCCTACTACCACCGGGGAGCTGTTTTTT
CDR3 protein: CASSLALPGPTTTGELFF

clone size: many
D gene: TRBD2
J gene: TRBJ2-3
V gene: TRBV10-3
CDR3 DNA: TGTGCCGCAAAAGTGACTAGCACAAATACGCAGTATTTT
CDR3 protein: CAAKVTSTNTQYF

clone size: few
D gene: TRBD1
J gene: TRBJ1-5
V gene: TRBV6-5
CDR3 DNA: TGTTCCAGCCTCATGGGACAGAAGAATCATCCCCAGCATTTT
CDR3 protein: CSSLMGQKNHPQHF

clone size: -
D gene: -
J gene: TRBJ1-6
V gene: TRBV6-1
CDR3 DNA: TGTGCCAGCAGGCAGGGGAATTCACCCCTCCACTTT
CDR3 protein: CASRQGNSPLHF

clone size: -
D gene: -
J gene: TRBJ2-7
V gene: TRBV7-9
CDR3 DNA: TGTGCCAGCAGCTTAGGGCAGGACGAGCAGTACTTC
CDR3 protein: CASSLGQDEQYF

clone size: -
D gene: -
J gene: TRBJ2-3
V gene: TRBV28
CDR3 DNA: TGTGCCAGCATGTTTCCAGATACGCAGTACTTT
CDR3 protein: CASMFPDTQYF

clone size: -
D gene: -
J gene: TRBJ1-1
V gene: TRBV7-9
CDR3 DNA: TGTGCCAGCAGCTTAGTGACAGTGAACACTGAAGCTTTCTTT
CDR3 protein: CASSLVTVNTEAFF

clone size: few
D gene: TRBD2
J gene: TRBJ2-3
V gene: TRBV7-8
CDR3 DNA: TGTGCCAGCAGCCGTATGGTTAGCGGGGGGGATACGCAGTATTTT
CDR3 protein: CASSRMVSGGDTQYF

clone size: -
D gene: -
J gene: TRBJ2-7
V gene: TRBV6-5
CDR3 DNA: TGTGCCCGAAGTTACCCCCCCCCCGCGCAGTACTTC
CDR3 protein: CARSYPPPAQYF

clone size: large
D gene: -
J gene: TRBJ2-7
V gene: TRBV6-2/TRBV6-3
CDR3 DNA: TGTGCCAGCAGTTACCCCCCCCCCGAGCAGTACTTC
CDR3 protein: CASSYPPPEQYF

clone size: once
D gene: -
J gene: TRBJ2-7
V gene: TRBV28
CDR3 DNA: TGTGCCAGCAGTTTATCCGGCTATAGGTATGAGCAGTACTTC
CDR3 protein: CASSLSGYRYEQYF

clone size: -
D gene: TRBD2
J gene: TRBJ2-7
V gene: TRBV6-1
CDR3 DNA: TGTGCCAGCAGTGAAGGCAGGCGACTAGCGGGAATCTACGAGCAGTACTTC
CDR3 protein: CASSEGRRLAGIYEQYF

clone size: few
D gene: TRBD1
J gene: TRBJ1-6
V gene: TRBV7-2
CDR3 DNA: TGTGCCAGCAGCTCAGGGGGCAGGGGGAATTCACCCCTCCACTTT
CDR3 protein: CASSSGGRGNSPLHF

clone size: many
D gene: -
J gene: TRBJ1-3
V gene: TRBV12-3/TRBV12-4
CDR3 DNA: TGTGCCAGCAGTTACGGACTAGGAAACACCATATATTTT
CDR3 protein: CASSYGLGNTIYF

clone size: -
D gene: -
J gene: TRBJ2-1
V gene: TRBV7-3
CDR3 DNA: TGTGCCAGCAGCTTTTCCCCCGTCGGGGTAAAGGATGAGCAGTTCTTC
CDR3 protein: CASSFSPVGVKDEQFF